The 32 T cell receptor beta chains below were found in one sample sequenced in a study of blood T cell repertoires in COVID-19. Data came from immunoSEQ multiplex PCR; TCRdb stores just in-frame clones and leaves some out. This sample yields about 110,000 clones, of which roughly two thirds are seen a single time; approximately 0.87% belongs to the top ten. Specimen: peripheral blood. These receptor sequences come from a human donor with acute or convalescent COVID-19. The donor label of this sample is uncertain.

The chain recombines TRBV5-1 with TRBJ1-2; weak D call: TRBD1 (5 bases). V lost 0 bases and J 10 bases, leaving 10 bases between the germline ends. The germline V gene encodes CDR1 SGHRS and CDR2 YFSETQ. The CDR3 contains 12 residues. CDR3 DNA: TGCGCCAGCAGCTTGGGGGGCAGGACCTACACCTTC. Translated, it gives CASSLGGRTYTF.

The chain couples TRBV6-1 to TRBJ2-1; 12 bases fit TRBD2. Germline trimming cut 0 bases from V and 0 bases from J; bases unmatched to any gene: 9. This CDR3 is 20 amino acids long. Germline V CDR1 and CDR2: MNHNS, SASEGT. CDR3 sequence: CASSEAHPTSGGSSYNEQFF. The CDR3 DNA reads as TGTGCCAGCAGTGAAGCCCATCCGACTAGCGGGGGAAGCTCCTACAATGAGCAGTTCTTC.

The chain has TRBV7-2 and TRBJ2-2, with TRBD1 matching 7 bases. This CDR3 comprises 15 residues. Per germline, CDR1 SGHTA and CDR2 FQGNSA. V dropped 7 bases and J dropped 7; count of bases not matched to a gene: 12. The chain's CDR3 is CASNPQKGAVGELFF. For the CDR3, the DNA is TGTGCCAGCAACCCTCAAAAGGGGGCTGTCGGGGAGCTGTTTTTT.

This clone was seen more than once but under ten times. The V gene is TRBV19, the J gene TRBJ2-1; no clear D gene. The CDR3 consists of 12 residues. V lost 2 bases, J lost 9 bases, and 8 bases lay in between. Germline V gene lookup returns CDR1 LNHDA and CDR2 SQIVND (reference sequence). CDR3 sequence reads: CASSIRGSEQFF. CDR3 sequence (DNA): TGTGCCAGTAGTATAAGAGGCAGTGAGCAGTTCTTC. Looking up the rest from reference TRBV19 and TRBJ2-1 gives the full variable domain: DGGITQSPKYLFRKEGQNVTLSCEQNLNHDAMYWYRQDPGQGLRLIYYSQIVNDFQKGDIAEGYSVSREKKESFPLTVTSAQKNPTAFYLCASSIRGSEQFFGPGTRLTVL.

J is TRBJ1-5 and V is TRBV28; the D gene is possibly TRBD1 (6 bases). The CDR3 consists of 14 residues. Trimming stripped 5 bases from V and 5 bases from J, with 13 bases between. Germline loops: CDR1 MDHEN, CDR2 SYDVKM. The CDR3 coding sequence is TGTGCCAGCAGTCGAGGACAGACCGATCAGCCCCAGCATTTT. This codes for CASSRGQTDQPQHF.

V and J are TRBV19 and TRBJ2-1, with 7 bases matching TRBD1. V was pared by 4 bases and J by 0 bases, with 3 bases of the junction left unmatched. Germline V gives CDR1 LNHDA, CDR2 SQIVND (reference sequence). The CDR3 has 15 amino acids. As DNA, the CDR3 is TGTGCCAGTAGTAGACCAGGGGGCTCCTACAATGAGCAGTTCTTC. Its protein is CASSRPGGSYNEQFF. Full variable domain (outside the CDR3, taken from reference TRBV19 and TRBJ2-1): DGGITQSPKYLFRKEGQNVTLSCEQNLNHDAMYWYRQDPGQGLRLIYYSQIVNDFQKGDIAEGYSVSREKKESFPLTVTSAQKNPTAFYLCASSRPGGSYNEQFFGPGTRLTVL.

The rearrangement joins TRBV11-2 to TRBJ2-5; D is unresolved. CDR3 size: 15 residues. V lost 1 base, J lost 4 bases, and 13 bases lay in between. Germline lookup yields CDR1 SGHAT and CDR2 FQNNGV. This CDR3 is CASSLVQARRETQYF. CDR3 DNA sequence: TGTGCCAGCAGCTTAGTCCAGGCCAGGCGAGAGACCCAGTACTTC.

The gene calls are TRBV7-8 and TRBJ2-7, with 11 nucleotides matching TRBD1. The CDR3 spans 13 residues. CDR1 and CDR2 from the germline V gene are SGHVS and FQNEAQ. The V and J ends lost 4 bases and 5 bases, in that order; junction bases with no gene match: 1. CDR3 protein: CASSWTGGDEQYF. Here the CDR3 DNA reads TGTGCCAGCAGCTGGACAGGGGGCGACGAGCAGTACTTC.

The J gene is TRBJ1-2, the V gene TRBV2, with D possibly TRBD1 on 6 matching bases. V was pared by 3 bases and J by 6 bases, with 17 bases between. Per the germline V gene, CDR1 is SNHLY and CDR2 is FYNNEI. The CDR3 totals 15 residues. Here the CDR3 DNA reads TGTGCCAGCAGTGACTGGACAGTCGTCCAACATGGCTACACCTTC. This gives the protein CASSDWTVVQHGYTF.

This clone has just one count. V usage is TRBV29-1 and J usage is TRBJ1-2; no clear D. Germline V gene data show CDR1 as SQVTM and CDR2 as ANQGSEA. The V end lost 7 bases, the J end lost 4 bases, and 13 bases lay between the germline ends. The CDR3 length is 12 residues. CDR3 sequence (DNA): TGCAGCGCCCTGACGGACTCCTATGGCTACACCTTC. Translated, it gives CSALTDSYGYTF.

The chain has TRBV18 and TRBJ2-3; D gene ambiguous. This CDR3 spans 14 amino acids. Trimming pared 0 bases from V and 3 bases from J, leaving 7 bases between. Looked up from germline, CDR1 is KGHSH and CDR2 is LQKENI. This CDR3 is CASSPPRPTDTQYF. The CDR3 region has the DNA TGTGCCAGCTCACCACCGAGGCCGACAGATACGCAGTATTTT.

The chain is built from TRBV7-9 and TRBJ1-5; no reliable D call. Trimming removed 4 bases from V and 6 bases from J, with 10 bases in between. Germline assignment: CDR1 SEHNR and CDR2 FQNEAQ (reference sequence). This CDR3 has 13 amino acids. DNA for the CDR3: TGTGCCAGCAGCTCCAAACCAGGTCAGCCCCAGCATTTT. Its translation: CASSSKPGQPQHF.

This clone showed up just a few times. This chain joins TRBV5-1 and TRBJ2-1; perhaps TRBD2 as D (7 bases). This CDR3 has 17 residues. Germline V gene lookup returns CDR1 SGHRS and CDR2 YFSETQ. Trimming cost V 0 bases and J 0 bases, with 13 bases left between them. The CDR3 nucleotides read TGCGCCAGCAGCTTGGTTTCCGGGGGGCACTCCTACAATGAGCAGTTCTTC. This gives the protein CASSLVSGGHSYNEQFF.

The chain couples TRBV3-1 (or the pseudogene TRBV3-2) to TRBJ2-7; D might be TRBD2 (5 bases). With 5 bases removed from V and 3 bases from J, the gap between germline ends came to 14 bases. The CDR3 is 14 residues long. CDR1 LGHDT and CDR2 YNNKEL come from the germline V gene (reference sequence). This CDR3 is CASSDRTGSYEQYF. Here the CDR3 DNA reads TGTGCCAGCAGCGACCGGACGGGGAGCTACGAGCAGTACTTC.

A word on this clone: At one of its ends the junction is not consistent with the germline gene, which may arise from a read error. Other DNA sequences from this sample encode an identical CDR3 as well. The V call is TRBV5-1, the J call TRBJ2-1; 9 bases align to TRBD1. Germline CDR1 SGHRS, CDR2 YFSETQ. The CDR3 is 15 amino acids. The CDR3 spells CASSLGTGPYNEQFF. The CDR3 DNA reads as TGCGCCAGCAGTTTGGGGACAGGGCCCTACAATGAGCAGTTCTTC. The variable domain in full, with the rest retrieved from reference TRBV5-1 and TRBJ2-1, is KAGVTQTPRYLIKTRGQQVTLSCSPISGHRSVSWYQQTPGQGLQFLFEYFSETQRNKGNFPGRFSGRQFSNSRSEMNVSTLELGDSALYLCASSLGTGPYNEQFFGPGTRLTVL.

V and J are TRBV14 and TRBJ1-1; D call uncertain. The CDR3 is 19 amino acids. V was pared by 0 bases and J by 5 bases, with 25 bases between. Germline lookup yields CDR1 SGHDN and CDR2 FVKESK. The CDR3 sequence: CASSQDKLWLRRGWTEAFF. The DNA for the CDR3 is TGTGCCAGCAGCCAAGACAAACTTTGGTTGCGCCGAGGATGGACTGAAGCTTTCTTT.

CDR3 amino acids: CASSLYWGGGELFF. In DNA form, the CDR3 reads TGTGCCAGCAGCTTATACTGGGGAGGCGGGGAGCTGTTTTTT. This rearrangement joins TRBV11-2 to TRBJ2-2, with D tentatively TRBD2 (6 bases). The V end lost 2 bases, the J end lost 7 bases, and 11 bases lay between the germline ends. The CDR3 contains 14 residues. The germline CDR1 and CDR2 sequences are SGHAT and FQNNGV.

CDR3 in DNA: TGTGCCATCAGTGAACCAGCGTACACTGAAGCTTTCTTT. Translating it yields CAISEPAYTEAFF. V and J are TRBV10-3 and TRBJ1-1; D unresolved. The CDR3 loop spans 13 amino acids. Trimming shortened V by 3 bases and J by 3 bases, and 8 bases separated the two germline ends. CDR1 and CDR2 from the germline V gene are ENHRY and SYGVKD.

The chain is built from TRBV5-8 and TRBJ1-2, with a weak D call TRBD1 (6 bases). The ends were cut back, 0 bases at V and 8 bases at J, with 23 bases in the middle. The CDR3 runs to 17 residues. CDR1 SGHTS and CDR2 YDEGEE come from the germline V gene. The CDR3 DNA sequence: TGTGCCAGCAGCTTGGGCCCCCCCCGGGACACGGATTCGGGCTACACCTTC. Its protein product is CASSLGPPRDTDSGYTF.

This sequence joins TRBV6-5 and TRBJ2-7; 7 bases fit TRBD2. The CDR3 spans 14 residues. Germline-derived CDR1 and CDR2 are MNHEY and SVGAGI. The J segment lost 0 bases and the V segment lost 6 bases, leaving 5 bases of the junction unmatched. Here the CDR3 DNA reads TGTGCCAGCAGACGAGGGAGGGTCTCCTACGAGCAGTACTTC. This encodes CASRRGRVSYEQYF.

The CDR3 DNA reads as TGTGCCAGCAGCTTGGGACTAGCGGGGGGCACAGATACGCAGTATTTT. Amino acid sequence: CASSLGLAGGTDTQYF. V usage is TRBV11-2 and J usage is TRBJ2-3, with 14 nucleotides matching TRBD2. V lost 3 bases to trimming and J lost 1 base; unmatched junction nucleotides: 0. CDR3 length: 16 amino acids. Per the germline V gene, CDR1 is SGHAT and CDR2 is FQNNGV.

The chain is built from TRBV5-1 and TRBJ2-2, with D tentatively TRBD2 (6 bases). Germline values: CDR1 SGHRS, CDR2 YFSETQ. The CDR3 has 15 amino acids. Trimming pared 3 bases from V and 3 bases from J, leaving 12 bases between. In DNA form, the CDR3 reads TGCGCCAGCAGCTCTGGGACTGGAGACACCGGGGAGCTGTTTTTT. As protein: CASSSGTGDTGELFF.

This clone has a single count. The CDR3 DNA reads TGTGCCAGTAGTGCGGGACAGGGAGGCGGCTATGGCTACACCTTC. It specifies CASSAGQGGGYGYTF. V is TRBV19 and J is TRBJ1-2; TRBD1 agrees at 9 bases. The CDR3 is 15 amino acids. Germline loops: CDR1 LNHDA, CDR2 SQIVND (reference sequence). V lost 5 bases to trimming and J lost 4 bases; unmatched junction nucleotides: 8.

This chain uses TRBV27 with TRBJ2-2, with D perhaps TRBD2 (5 bases). Trimming shortened V by 3 bases and J by 2 bases, and 13 bases separated the two germline ends. The CDR3 has 16 residues. Germline CDR1 and CDR2: MNHEY and SMNVEV (reference sequence). The CDR3 reads CASSLFGRTNTGELFF. As DNA, the CDR3 is TGTGCCAGCAGTTTGTTTGGGAGAACCAACACCGGGGAGCTGTTTTTT.

This clone has a handful of counts. The chain couples TRBV19 to TRBJ2-1, with a tentative D call TRBD2 (6 bases). Trimming pared 6 bases from V and 6 bases from J, leaving 18 bases between. CDR1 is LNHDA and CDR2 is SQIVND in the germline V gene (reference sequence). This CDR3 is 15 amino acids long. CDR3 amino acids: CASSALGGAGNEQFF. The CDR3, as DNA: TGTGCCAGTAGCGCCCTCGGAGGGGCGGGCAATGAGCAGTTCTTC.

This clone was detected only a few times. This rearrangement joins TRBV7-8 to TRBJ2-5, with D perhaps TRBD2 (5 bases). Trimming cost V 5 bases and J 4 bases, with 14 bases left between them. Germline V CDR1 and CDR2: SGHVS, FQNEAQ. The CDR3 runs 14 residues. Written as DNA, the CDR3 is TGTGCCAGCAGCCCAGCCGGGATCCCAGAGACCCAGTACTTC. Translated: CASSPAGIPETQYF. Full variable domain (outside the CDR3, taken from reference TRBV7-8 and TRBJ2-5): GAGVSQSPRYKVAKRGQDVALRCDPISGHVSLFWYQQALGQGPEFLTYFQNEAQLDKSGLPSDRFFAERPEGSVSTLKIQRTQQEDSAVYLCASSPAGIPETQYFGPGTRLLVL.

This clone occurred once. The chain is built from TRBV5-3 and TRBJ1-1, with TRBD1 matching over 7 bases. TRBV5-3 is sorted into the ORF group, with uncertain function. V lost 3 bases, J lost 4 bases, and 3 bases stayed unmatched. The CDR3 totals 13 residues. For the CDR3, the DNA is TGTGCCAGAAGCTCGGGACAGTTCACTGAAGCTTTCTTT. This sequence encodes CARSSGQFTEAFF.

This chain links TRBV10-2 with TRBJ2-7, with D possibly matching TRBD1 (5 bases). The CDR3 is 16 amino acids. Germline CDR1 WSHSY, CDR2 SAAADI. The V and J ends lost 1 base and 6 bases respectively, with 19 bases between them. In DNA, the CDR3 is TGCGCCAGCAGTGAGTTAAGCAGGGTGGGGCTGGGCGAGCAGTACGTC. Protein product: CASSELSRVGLGEQYV.

The table lists this clone with a few counts. The rearrangement links TRBV7-9 to TRBJ1-2, with D hard to call. CDR3 length: 10 residues. Germline-derived CDR1 and CDR2 are SEHNR and FQNEAQ (reference sequence). V was clipped by 9 bases and J by 8 bases, with 10 bases between them. CDR3 DNA sequence: TGTGCCAGTTGGGAGGGAGGCTACACCTTC. It codes for CASWEGGYTF.

As regards this clone: One junction end disagrees with the germline gene, perhaps due to a read error. J is TRBJ2-5 and V is TRBV7-7, with D possibly being TRBD2 (5 bases). This CDR3 has 15 residues. Germline V gives CDR1 SSHAT, CDR2 FNYEAQ (reference sequence). As DNA, the CDR3 is TGTGCTAGCAGCTTATTAGCTAACTCGGGGGAGACCCAGTACTTC. Translated: CASSLLANSGETQYF.

This clone was seen a handful of times. This chain uses TRBV19 with TRBJ1-6; D gene uncertain. The CDR3 runs to 12 residues. V was shortened by 4 bases and J by 5 bases, with 3 bases between the two germline ends. Germline values: CDR1 LNHDA, CDR2 SQIVND (reference sequence). The CDR3 DNA reads TGTGCCAGTAGTAGAGATAATTCACCCCTCCACTTT. The encoded protein is CASSRDNSPLHF.

This clone was seen once. Sequence at one end of the junction differs from germline and may be a read error. This rearrangement joins TRBV28 to TRBJ1-3; D remains unclear. Per the germline V gene, CDR1 is MDHEN and CDR2 is SYDVKM. The length of the CDR3 is 15 residues. The CDR3 DNA follows: TGTGCCAGCGGTTTAGCGCAGGACTCTGGAAACACCATATATTTT. The encoded protein is CASGLAQDSGNTIYF.